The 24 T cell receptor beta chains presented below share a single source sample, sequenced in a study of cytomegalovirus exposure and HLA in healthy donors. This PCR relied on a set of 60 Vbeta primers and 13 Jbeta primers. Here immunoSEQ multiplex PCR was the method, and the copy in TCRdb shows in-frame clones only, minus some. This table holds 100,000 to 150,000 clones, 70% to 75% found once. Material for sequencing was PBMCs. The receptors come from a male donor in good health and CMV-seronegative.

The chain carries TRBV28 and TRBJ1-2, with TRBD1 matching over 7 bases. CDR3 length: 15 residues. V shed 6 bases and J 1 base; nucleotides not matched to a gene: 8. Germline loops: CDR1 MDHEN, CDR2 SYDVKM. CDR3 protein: CASSPEGALNYGYTF. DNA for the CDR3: TGTGCCAGCAGCCCGGAGGGGGCTCTTAACTATGGCTACACCTTC.

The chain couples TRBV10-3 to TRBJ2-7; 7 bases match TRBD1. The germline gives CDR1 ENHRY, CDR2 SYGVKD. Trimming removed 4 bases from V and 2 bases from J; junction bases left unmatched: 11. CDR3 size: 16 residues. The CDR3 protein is CAISGKVGQRTYEQYF. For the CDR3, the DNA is TGTGCCATCAGTGGAAAGGTGGGACAGCGGACCTACGAGCAGTACTTC.

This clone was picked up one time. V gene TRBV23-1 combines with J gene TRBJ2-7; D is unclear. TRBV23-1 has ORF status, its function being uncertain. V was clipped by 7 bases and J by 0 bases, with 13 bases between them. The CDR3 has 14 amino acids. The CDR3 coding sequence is TGCGCCAGCAAAGTACAGTGCCCCTCCTACGAGCAGTACTTC. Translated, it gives CASKVQCPSYEQYF.

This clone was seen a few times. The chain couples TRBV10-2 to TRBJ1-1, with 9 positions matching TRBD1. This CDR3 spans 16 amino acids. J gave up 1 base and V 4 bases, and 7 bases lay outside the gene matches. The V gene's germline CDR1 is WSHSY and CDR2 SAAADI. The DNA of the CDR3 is TGCGCCAGCAGTGGAGGGACAGGGTTTGAGAACACTGAAGCTTTCTTT. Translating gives CASSGGTGFENTEAFF.

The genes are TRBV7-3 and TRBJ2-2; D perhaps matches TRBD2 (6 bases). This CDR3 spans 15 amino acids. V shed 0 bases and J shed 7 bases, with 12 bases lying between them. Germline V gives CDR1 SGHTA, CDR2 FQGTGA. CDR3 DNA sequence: TGTGCCAGCAGCTTAACTAGCGGCCCCGGCGGGGAGCTGTTTTTT. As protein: CASSLTSGPGGELFF.

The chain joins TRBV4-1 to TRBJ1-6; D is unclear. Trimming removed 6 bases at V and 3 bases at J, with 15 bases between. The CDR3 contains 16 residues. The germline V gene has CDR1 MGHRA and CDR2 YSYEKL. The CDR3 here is CASRRQDTIYNSPLHF. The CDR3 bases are TGCGCCAGCAGACGACAAGACACGATCTATAATTCACCCCTCCACTTT.

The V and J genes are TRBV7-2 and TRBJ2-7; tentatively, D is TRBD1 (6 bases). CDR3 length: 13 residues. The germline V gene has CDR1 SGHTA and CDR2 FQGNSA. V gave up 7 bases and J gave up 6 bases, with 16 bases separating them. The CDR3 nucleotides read TGTGCCAGCACCCCGGGCAGGGGCGGCGAGCAGTACTTC. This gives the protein CASTPGRGGEQYF. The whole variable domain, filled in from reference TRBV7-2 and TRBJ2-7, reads GAGVSQSPSNKVTEKGKDVELRCDPISGHTALYWYRQSLGQGLEFLIYFQGNSAPDKSGLPSDRFSAERTGGSVSTLTIQRTQQEDSAVYLCASTPGRGGEQYFGPGTRLTVT.

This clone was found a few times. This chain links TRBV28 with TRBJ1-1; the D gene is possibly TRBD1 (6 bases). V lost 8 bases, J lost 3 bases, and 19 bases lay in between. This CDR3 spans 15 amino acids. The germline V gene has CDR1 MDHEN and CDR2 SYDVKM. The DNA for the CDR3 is TGTGCCAGCGGGTATACGCAGGGGATTTACACTGAAGCTTTCTTT. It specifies CASGYTQGIYTEAFF.

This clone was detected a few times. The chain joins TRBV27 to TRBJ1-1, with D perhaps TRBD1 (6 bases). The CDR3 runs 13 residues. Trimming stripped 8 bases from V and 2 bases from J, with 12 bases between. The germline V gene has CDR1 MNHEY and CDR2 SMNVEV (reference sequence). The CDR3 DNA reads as TGTGCCAGCGGAATGACAGGAAACACTGAAGCTTTCTTT. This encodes CASGMTGNTEAFF.

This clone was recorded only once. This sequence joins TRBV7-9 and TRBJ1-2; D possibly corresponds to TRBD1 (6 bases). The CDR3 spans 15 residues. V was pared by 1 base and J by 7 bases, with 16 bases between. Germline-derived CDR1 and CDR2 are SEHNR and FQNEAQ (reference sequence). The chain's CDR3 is CASSLGGTSGAGYTF. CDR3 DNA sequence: TGTGCCAGCAGCTTAGGAGGGACAAGTGGGGCTGGCTACACCTTC. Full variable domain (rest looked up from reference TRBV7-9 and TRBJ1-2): DTGVSQNPRHKITKRGQNVTFRCDPISEHNRLYWYRQTLGQGPEFLTYFQNEAQLEKSRLLSDRFSAERPKGSFSTLEIQRTEQGDSAMYLCASSLGGTSGAGYTFGSGTRLTVV.

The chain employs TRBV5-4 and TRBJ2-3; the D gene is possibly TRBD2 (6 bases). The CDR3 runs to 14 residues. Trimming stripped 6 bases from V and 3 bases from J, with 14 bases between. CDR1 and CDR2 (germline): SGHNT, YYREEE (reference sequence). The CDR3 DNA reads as TGTGCCAGCATCCTCTGGGGGGAGACAGATACGCAGTATTTT. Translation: CASILWGETDTQYF. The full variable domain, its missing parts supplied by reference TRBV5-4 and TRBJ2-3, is ETGVTQSPTHLIKTRGQQVTLRCSSQSGHNTVSWYQQALGQGPQFIFQYYREEENGRGNFPPRFSGLQFPNYSSELNVNALELDDSALYLCASILWGETDTQYFGPGTRLTVL.

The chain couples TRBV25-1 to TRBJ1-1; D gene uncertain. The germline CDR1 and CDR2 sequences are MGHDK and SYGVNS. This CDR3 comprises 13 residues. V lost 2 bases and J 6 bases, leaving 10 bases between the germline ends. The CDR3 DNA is TGTGCCAGCAGTGAACGGGAAAGGGCTGAAGCTTTCTTT. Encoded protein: CASSERERAEAFF.

In nucleotides, the CDR3 is TGTGCCAGCAGCTTGTATTCGGGGAGGGAGCAGTACTTC. Translating gives CASSLYSGREQYF. This chain links TRBV5-6 with TRBJ2-7, with D tentatively TRBD2 (6 bases). With 1 base removed from V and 7 bases from J, the gap between germline ends came to 12 bases. The length of the CDR3 is 13 residues. Germline loops: CDR1 SGHDT, CDR2 YYEEEE.

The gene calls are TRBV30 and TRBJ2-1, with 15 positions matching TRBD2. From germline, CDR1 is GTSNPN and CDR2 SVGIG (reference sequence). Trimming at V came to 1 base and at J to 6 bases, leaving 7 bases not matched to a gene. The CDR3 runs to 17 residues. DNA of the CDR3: TGTGCCTGGAGTGCCGGACTAGCGGGGGGGCCGGTCAATGAGCAGTTCTTC. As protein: CAWSAGLAGGPVNEQFF.

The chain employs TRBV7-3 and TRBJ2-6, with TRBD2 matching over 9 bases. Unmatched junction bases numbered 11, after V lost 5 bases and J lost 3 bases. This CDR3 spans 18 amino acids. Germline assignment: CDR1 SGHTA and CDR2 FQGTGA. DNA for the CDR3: TGTGCCAGCAGCGGGCCTGGGCGGGGGGGAGGTGGGGCCAACGTCCTGACTTTC. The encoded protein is CASSGPGRGGGGANVLTF.

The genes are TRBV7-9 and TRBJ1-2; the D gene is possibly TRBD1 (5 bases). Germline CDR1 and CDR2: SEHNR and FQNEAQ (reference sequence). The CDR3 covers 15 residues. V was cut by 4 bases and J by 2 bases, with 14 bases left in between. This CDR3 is CASSSLLGVNYGYTF. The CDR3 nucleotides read TGTGCCAGCAGCTCACTCCTAGGGGTGAACTATGGCTACACCTTC.

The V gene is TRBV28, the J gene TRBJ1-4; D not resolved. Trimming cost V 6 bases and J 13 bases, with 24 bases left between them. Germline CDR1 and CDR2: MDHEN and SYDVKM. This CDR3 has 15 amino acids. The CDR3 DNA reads TGTGCCAGCAGCCCGAGACCACCCCCTGTAGGCGGACTGTTTTTT. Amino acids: CASSPRPPPVGGLFF. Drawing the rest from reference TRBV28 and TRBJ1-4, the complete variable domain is DVKVTQSSRYLVKRTGEKVFLECVQDMDHENMFWYRQDPGLGLRLIYFSYDVKMKEKGDIPEGYSVSREKKERFSLILESASTNQTSMYLCASSPRPPPVGGLFFGSGTQLSVL.

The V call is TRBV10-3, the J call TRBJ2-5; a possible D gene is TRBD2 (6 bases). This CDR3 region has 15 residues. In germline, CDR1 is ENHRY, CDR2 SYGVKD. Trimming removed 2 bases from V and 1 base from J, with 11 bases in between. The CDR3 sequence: CAISEGPSAQETQYF. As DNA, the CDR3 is TGTGCCATCAGTGAGGGCCCTAGCGCCCAAGAGACCCAGTACTTC.

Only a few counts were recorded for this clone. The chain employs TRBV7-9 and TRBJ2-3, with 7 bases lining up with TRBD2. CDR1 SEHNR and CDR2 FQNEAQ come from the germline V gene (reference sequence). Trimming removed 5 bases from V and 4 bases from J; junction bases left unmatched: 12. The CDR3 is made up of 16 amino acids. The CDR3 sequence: CASSTRAGSGADTQYF. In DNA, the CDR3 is TGTGCCAGCAGCACAAGAGCGGGGTCCGGGGCAGATACGCAGTATTTT.

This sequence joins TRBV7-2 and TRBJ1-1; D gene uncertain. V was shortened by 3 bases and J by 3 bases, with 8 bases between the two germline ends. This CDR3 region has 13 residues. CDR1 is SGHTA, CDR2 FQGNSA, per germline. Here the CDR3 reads CASSFASYTEAFF. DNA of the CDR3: TGTGCCAGCAGCTTTGCTAGCTACACTGAAGCTTTCTTT.

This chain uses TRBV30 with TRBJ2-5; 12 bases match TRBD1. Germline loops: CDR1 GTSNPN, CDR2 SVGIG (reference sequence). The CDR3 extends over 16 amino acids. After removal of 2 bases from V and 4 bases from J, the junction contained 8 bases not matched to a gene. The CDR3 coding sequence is TGTGCCTGGAGTAGGGGTTGGGGACAGGGGGCAGAGACCCAGTACTTC. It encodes CAWSRGWGQGAETQYF.

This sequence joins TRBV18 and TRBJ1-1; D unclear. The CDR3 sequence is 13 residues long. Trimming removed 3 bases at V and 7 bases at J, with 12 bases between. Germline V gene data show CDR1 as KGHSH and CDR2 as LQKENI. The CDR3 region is CASSPGGFGEAFF. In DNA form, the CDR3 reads TGTGCCAGCTCACCGGGAGGCTTTGGTGAAGCTTTCTTT.

The CDR3 DNA reads TGCAGCGGAGGACAGGGGGCTACTCAGTACTTC. Residues: CSGGQGATQYF. This chain joins TRBV29-1 and TRBJ2-5, with 11 bases identical to TRBD1. J gave up 11 bases and V 7 bases, and 6 bases lay outside the gene matches. Germline assignment: CDR1 SQVTM and CDR2 ANQGSEA. The CDR3 totals 11 residues.

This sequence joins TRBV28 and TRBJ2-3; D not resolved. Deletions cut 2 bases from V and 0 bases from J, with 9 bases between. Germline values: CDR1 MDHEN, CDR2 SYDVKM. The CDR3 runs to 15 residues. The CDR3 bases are TGTGCCAGCAGTTTAGACACGTCTAGCACAGATACGCAGTATTTT. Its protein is CASSLDTSSTDTQYF.